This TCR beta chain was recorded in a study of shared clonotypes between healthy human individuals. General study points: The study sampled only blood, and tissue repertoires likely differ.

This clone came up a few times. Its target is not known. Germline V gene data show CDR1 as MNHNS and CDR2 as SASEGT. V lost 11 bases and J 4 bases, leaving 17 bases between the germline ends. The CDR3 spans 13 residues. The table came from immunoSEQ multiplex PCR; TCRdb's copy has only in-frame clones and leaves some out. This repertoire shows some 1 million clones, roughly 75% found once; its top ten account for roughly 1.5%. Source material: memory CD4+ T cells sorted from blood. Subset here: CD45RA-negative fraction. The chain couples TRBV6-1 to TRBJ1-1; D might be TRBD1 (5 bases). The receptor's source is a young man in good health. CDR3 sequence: CAGIGGFSTEAFF. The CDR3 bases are TGTGCCGGGATCGGGGGGTTCTCCACTGAAGCTTTCTTT.